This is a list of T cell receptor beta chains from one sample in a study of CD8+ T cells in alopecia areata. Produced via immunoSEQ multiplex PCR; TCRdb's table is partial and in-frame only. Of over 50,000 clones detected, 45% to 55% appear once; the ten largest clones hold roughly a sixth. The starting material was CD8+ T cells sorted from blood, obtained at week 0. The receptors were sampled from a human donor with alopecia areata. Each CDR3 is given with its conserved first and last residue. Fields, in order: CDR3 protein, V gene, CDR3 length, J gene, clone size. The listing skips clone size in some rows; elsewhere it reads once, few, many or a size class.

CDR3 protein: CASSIGRPETQYF
V gene: TRBV19
CDR3 length: 13
J gene: TRBJ2-5
clone size: .

CDR3 protein: CASSQGLAGGPDTQYF
V gene: TRBV4-3
CDR3 length: 16
J gene: TRBJ2-3
clone size: .

CDR3 protein: CASSIRVTGELFF
V gene: TRBV19
CDR3 length: 13
J gene: TRBJ2-2
clone size: few

CDR3 protein: CASSMAGVAYEQYF
V gene: TRBV19
CDR3 length: 14
J gene: TRBJ2-7
clone size: few

CDR3 protein: CAWFQGTGELFF
V gene: TRBV30
CDR3 length: 12
J gene: TRBJ2-2
clone size: .

CDR3 protein: CASSFRGRHEQYF
V gene: TRBV27
CDR3 length: 13
J gene: TRBJ2-7
clone size: .

CDR3 protein: CASSLLVVDSGGSYEQYF
V gene: TRBV5-1
CDR3 length: 18
J gene: TRBJ2-7
clone size: .

CDR3 protein: CSVIAGGDEQFF
V gene: TRBV29-1
CDR3 length: 12
J gene: TRBJ2-1
clone size: few

CDR3 protein: CASSSPTSGADTQYF
V gene: TRBV27
CDR3 length: 15
J gene: TRBJ2-3
clone size: .

CDR3 protein: CASRTGGETQYF
V gene: TRBV28
CDR3 length: 12
J gene: TRBJ2-5
clone size: .

CDR3 protein: CASSPGGGDEQYF
V gene: TRBV18
CDR3 length: 13
J gene: TRBJ2-7
clone size: .

CDR3 protein: CASTTIRDRGQPQHF
V gene: TRBV19
CDR3 length: 15
J gene: TRBJ1-5
clone size: .

CDR3 protein: CASSTGTMNTEAFF
V gene: TRBV9
CDR3 length: 14
J gene: TRBJ1-1
clone size: once

CDR3 protein: CASSIRGYLSYEQYF
V gene: TRBV27
CDR3 length: 15
J gene: TRBJ2-7
clone size: few

CDR3 protein: CSVADLVPREAFF
V gene: TRBV29-1
CDR3 length: 13
J gene: TRBJ1-1
clone size: .

CDR3 protein: CASTPGGIPGGKTQYF
V gene: TRBV9
CDR3 length: 16
J gene: TRBJ2-5
clone size: few

CDR3 protein: CASSITGSYYEQYF
V gene: TRBV7-9
CDR3 length: 14
J gene: TRBJ2-7
clone size: few

CDR3 protein: CASSFRDTGSEQYF
V gene: TRBV27
CDR3 length: 14
J gene: TRBJ2-7
clone size: .

CDR3 protein: CASGPPREQYF
V gene: TRBV25-1
CDR3 length: 11
J gene: TRBJ2-7
clone size: .

CDR3 protein: CSVSRDRVWTEAFF
V gene: TRBV29-1
CDR3 length: 14
J gene: TRBJ1-1
clone size: .

CDR3 protein: CSVEGQTTTNYGYTF
V gene: TRBV29-1
CDR3 length: 15
J gene: TRBJ1-2
clone size: few

CDR3 protein: CSVVGGGEQYF
V gene: TRBV29-1
CDR3 length: 11
J gene: TRBJ2-7
clone size: .

CDR3 protein: CASSRVRDRANEQYF
V gene: TRBV4-2
CDR3 length: 15
J gene: TRBJ2-7
clone size: .

CDR3 protein: CSARDRTEQYF
V gene: TRBV29-1
CDR3 length: 11
J gene: TRBJ2-7
clone size: once

CDR3 protein: CSVDGDFQETQYF
V gene: TRBV29-1
CDR3 length: 13
J gene: TRBJ2-5
clone size: few

CDR3 protein: CASSEGVNEKLFF
V gene: TRBV10-3
CDR3 length: 13
J gene: TRBJ1-4
clone size: few

CDR3 protein: CASSSTSGSYNEQFF
V gene: TRBV7-9
CDR3 length: 15
J gene: TRBJ2-1
clone size: .

CDR3 protein: CSPQGLGGNEQFF
V gene: TRBV29-1
CDR3 length: 13
J gene: TRBJ2-1
clone size: few

CDR3 protein: CSVDNGGEEQYF
V gene: TRBV29-1
CDR3 length: 12
J gene: TRBJ2-7
clone size: .

CDR3 protein: CASSEGTRGSLPQYF
V gene: TRBV2
CDR3 length: 15
J gene: TRBJ2-3
clone size: .

CDR3 protein: CASSYSLTGTGELFF
V gene: TRBV6-5
CDR3 length: 15
J gene: TRBJ2-2
clone size: .

CDR3 protein: CASSQTGLDEQYF
V gene: TRBV6-5
CDR3 length: 13
J gene: TRBJ2-7
clone size: .

CDR3 protein: CASSVATGLNNEQFF
V gene: TRBV9
CDR3 length: 15
J gene: TRBJ2-1
clone size: .

CDR3 protein: CASSPMIRGSYNEQFF
V gene: TRBV27
CDR3 length: 16
J gene: TRBJ2-1
clone size: .

CDR3 protein: CAWRPTGVANEKLFF
V gene: TRBV30
CDR3 length: 15
J gene: TRBJ1-4
clone size: .